A single sample gave rise to the 8 T cell receptor beta chains below, sequenced in a study of CD4+ T cells in melanoma. Data came from immunoSEQ multiplex PCR; TCRdb stores just in-frame clones and leaves some out. The profile covers around 18,000 clones, with under 90% appearing a single time and about 5% taken by the ten largest. Input material: cells from a culture (not recorded whether cultured in vitro). The source is a human donor with melanoma.

J is TRBJ1-2 and V is TRBV27, with D tentatively TRBD1 (6 bases). Trimming removed 6 bases at V and 2 bases at J, with 16 bases between. This CDR3 contains 15 residues. Germline CDR1 and CDR2: MNHEY and SMNVEV (reference sequence). CDR3 coding DNA: TGTGCCAGCAGAGACAGGAACCGCCCGAACTATGGCTACACCTTC. It specifies CASRDRNRPNYGYTF.

The chain combines TRBV7-8 with TRBJ1-2, with TRBD1 as a possible D gene (6 bases). Germline CDR1 and CDR2: SGHVS and FQNEAQ. CDR3 length: 14 residues. V lost 4 bases and J lost 8, with 17 bases in between. The CDR3 bases are TGTGCCAGCAGCTCCAGAGGAGGACAGCTAGGCTACACCTTC. It yields the protein CASSSRGGQLGYTF.

This clone was detected only once. The chain has TRBV10-1 and TRBJ2-2; possible D gene TRBD1, 6 bases. Germline CDR1 and CDR2: WNHNN and SYGVQD (reference sequence). CDR3 size: 21 residues. V lost 2 bases to trimming and J lost 3 bases, with 28 bases between them. This CDR3 is CASSERLTGRSPFTDTGELFF. CDR3 nucleotides: TGCGCCAGCAGTGAGCGCTTGACAGGCCGCTCTCCCTTTACTGACACCGGGGAGCTGTTTTTT.

V and J are TRBV18 and TRBJ2-1; possibly TRBD1 for D (5 bases). The V gene lost 4 bases and the J gene lost 11 bases, with 15 bases spanning the gap. This CDR3 region has 13 residues. Germline values: CDR1 KGHSH, CDR2 LQKENI. CDR3 in DNA: TGTGCCAGCTCACTCCCCAGTAGACAGCAGCAGTTCTTC. Amino acid sequence: CASSLPSRQQQFF.

The rearrangement links TRBV2 to TRBJ2-7; D perhaps matches TRBD2 (6 bases). Germline V gene lookup returns CDR1 SNHLY and CDR2 FYNNEI. V dropped 4 bases and J dropped 2 bases, with 15 bases sitting between them. CDR3 length: 15 residues. The DNA of the CDR3 is TGTGCCAGCAGTGTGGAGGGGCTCGGGCCCTACGAGCAGTACTTC. Translation gives CASSVEGLGPYEQYF.

This chain joins TRBV6-1 and TRBJ1-2; 11 positions agree with TRBD1. This CDR3 is built from 14 residues. The J segment lost 4 bases and the V segment lost 6 bases, leaving 4 bases of the junction unmatched. Germline V CDR1 and CDR2: MNHNS, SASEGT. The CDR3 DNA reads TGTGCCAGCAGAGGACAGGGGGCGCCCTATGGCTACACCTTC. Residues: CASRGQGAPYGYTF.

The rearrangement uses TRBV6-1 and TRBJ1-5, with TRBD1 matching 8 bases. CDR3 length equals 15 residues. The J segment lost 3 bases and the V segment lost 3 bases, leaving 4 bases of the junction unmatched. CDR1 MNHNS and CDR2 SASEGT come from the germline V gene. This CDR3 reads CASSDDRGTNQPQHF. For the CDR3, the DNA is TGTGCCAGCAGTGACGACAGGGGCACCAATCAGCCCCAGCATTTT.

This chain links TRBV7-6 with TRBJ2-1; TRBD1 or TRBD2 may be the D gene (5 bases each). V lost 3 bases and J lost 8, with 11 bases in between. CDR3 length: 13 amino acids. Germline CDR1 and CDR2: SGHVS and FNYEAQ. The CDR3 DNA sequence: TGTGCCAGCAGCTTGACTTTGGGGGATGAGCAGTTCTTC. This translates into CASSLTLGDEQFF.